Each of the 10 T cell receptor beta chains below was sequenced from the same sample in a study of blood T cells in healthy people across ages. With a J-beta primer mix and a sample-barcoded 5' primer, a second PCR ran roughly 6 to 12 cycles. TCRdb re-analysed the 5' RACE reads in MiXCR, keeping a single row per CDR3 protein. The data show over a million distinct CDR3 sequences, around 42% seen once. The sample consisted of blood. These receptors were collected from a woman under 30 in good health.

The chain employs TRBV14 and TRBJ2-3; 9 nucleotides align to TRBD2. The CDR3 is 15 residues long. Trimming took 5 bases from V and 1 from J; bases not matched to a gene: 4. The V gene's germline CDR1 is SGHDN and CDR2 FVKESK. The CDR3 DNA sequence: TGTGCCAGCAGCGACGGGACTAGCCGCACAGATACGCAGTATTTT. Its protein is CASSDGTSRTDTQYF.

The chain is built from TRBV6-5 and TRBJ2-3, with 8 nucleotides matching TRBD2. This CDR3 region has 17 residues. Germline trimming cut 3 bases from V and 1 base from J; bases unmatched to any gene: 9. Germline V gene lookup returns CDR1 MNHEY and CDR2 SVGAGI. CDR3 coding DNA: TGTGCCAGCAGTTATAGGTTTAGCGGGACCCGCACAGATACGCAGTATTTT. Translating it yields CASSYRFSGTRTDTQYF.

The chain carries TRBV24-1 and TRBJ2-1; the D gene is possibly TRBD1 (6 bases). Germline V gene lookup returns CDR1 KGHDR and CDR2 SFDVKD. CDR3 length: 18 amino acids. V lost 5 bases to trimming and J lost 0 bases, with 19 bases between them. The CDR3 DNA is TGTGCCACCAGTGGGAACAGGGCCCTCTCTGGCTCCTACAATGAGCAGTTCTTC. Residues: CATSGNRALSGSYNEQFF.

J is TRBJ2-1 and V is TRBV29-1; D possibly matches TRBD1 or TRBD2 (5 bases each). The CDR3 contains 13 residues. In germline, CDR1 is SQVTM, CDR2 ANQGSEA. With 4 bases removed from V and 10 bases from J, the gap between germline ends came to 17 bases. The CDR3 here is CSVAGPNDVEQFF. The DNA for the CDR3 is TGCAGCGTTGCGGGACCGAATGACGTGGAGCAGTTCTTC.

The J gene is TRBJ1-2, the V gene TRBV7-9; 7 bases are shared with TRBD1. Germline CDR1 SEHNR, CDR2 FQNEAQ (reference sequence). Trimming removed 5 bases from V and 2 bases from J; junction bases left unmatched: 5. The CDR3 spans 14 residues. CDR3 loop: CASSTTGQNYGYTF. In DNA form, the CDR3 reads TGTGCCAGCAGCACCACGGGACAGAACTATGGCTACACCTTC. The full variable domain, with the rest looked up from reference TRBV7-9 and TRBJ1-2, is DTGVSQNPRHKITKRGQNVTFRCDPISEHNRLYWYRQTLGQGPEFLTYFQNEAQLEKSRLLSDRFSAERPKGSFSTLEIQRTEQGDSAMYLCASSTTGQNYGYTFGSGTRLTVV.

CDR3 in amino acids: CASNALEGGLKGYTF. The CDR3 DNA reads as TGTGCCAGCAACGCTCTTGAAGGGGGGCTCAAGGGCTACACCTTC. V usage is TRBV2 and J usage is TRBJ1-2; D may be TRBD1 (6 bases). V was trimmed by 7 bases and J by 8 bases, leaving 23 bases between them. The CDR3 runs to 15 residues. CDR1 SNHLY and CDR2 FYNNEI come from the germline V gene.

The V gene is TRBV7-9, the J gene TRBJ2-7; 8 bases agree with TRBD2. The CDR3 is 16 amino acids. Germline CDR1 and CDR2: SEHNR and FQNEAQ (reference sequence). With 2 bases clipped from V and 4 bases from J, the junction kept 10 bases outside the gene matches. This CDR3 reads CASSLLGGGQKYEQYF. The CDR3 DNA is TGTGCCAGCAGCTTATTGGGCGGGGGGCAAAAATACGAGCAGTACTTC.

This clonotype appeared a few times. The chain couples TRBV20-1 to TRBJ2-1; 7 positions agree with TRBD2. From germline, CDR1 is DFQATT and CDR2 SNEGSKA (reference sequence). This CDR3 contains 18 residues. J lost 3 bases, V lost 6 bases, and 20 bases had no gene match. The CDR3 loop is CSAQKGQRGPESYNEQFF. For the CDR3, the DNA is TGCAGTGCACAAAAGGGCCAGCGGGGCCCCGAAAGCTACAATGAGCAGTTCTTC.

This clonotype was observed a handful of times. V and J are TRBV9 and TRBJ2-7; no definite D call. The CDR3 totals 16 residues. Deletions cut 4 bases from V and 2 bases from J, with 19 bases between. Germline V gene data show CDR1 as SGDLS and CDR2 as YYNGEE. CDR3 sequence: CASSPSRSGLTYEQYF. In DNA form, the CDR3 reads TGTGCCAGCAGCCCCTCCAGGAGTGGGCTTACCTACGAGCAGTACTTC.

This clonotype was seen only a few times. This chain uses TRBV7-9 with TRBJ1-1, with D possibly being TRBD1 (6 bases). Trimming stripped 5 bases from V and 7 bases from J, with 11 bases between. The CDR3 spans 12 residues. Germline CDR1 is SEHNR and CDR2 is FQNEAQ (reference sequence). Here the CDR3 DNA reads TGTGCCAGCAGCCCTGGACAGCGTGAAGCTTTCTTT. Translating it yields CASSPGQREAFF.